This TCR beta chain came from a study of blood T cell repertoires in COVID-19. On the study more broadly: Sites in the United States, Italy and Spain provided acute and convalescent COVID-19 samples.

Per the study methods: Reference gene primer amplification in the assay estimated nucleated cell counts. Clones were sequenced by immunoSEQ multiplex PCR, and TCRdb holds only the in-frame ones, with some missing. V and J calls and clone size come straight from that table; D and trimming were deduced from the DNA. This table holds about 68,000 clones, roughly 89% found once. This CDR3 contains 15 residues. Trimming pared 1 base from V and 1 base from J, leaving 9 bases between. Germline V gene lookup returns CDR1 SGHRS and CDR2 YFSETQ. The sample comprised peripheral blood. The TCR sequence derives from a young man with acute or convalescent COVID-19. The V gene is TRBV5-1, the J gene TRBJ2-1; weak D call: TRBD1 (5 bases). Here the CDR3 DNA reads TGCGCCAGCAGCTTGAAAAAGGGGTCCTACAATGAGCAGTTCTTC. Protein sequence: CASSLKKGSYNEQFF.